This T cell receptor beta chain was documented in a study of OX40 agonist ivuxolimab in advanced cancers. Sequencing used immunoSEQ multiplex PCR; TCRdb keeps in-frame clones, though not all of them. The data contain around 90,000 clones, around 87% of them singletons. This receptor was taken from an adult with an advanced solid tumor such as melanoma, head and neck, liver or kidney cancer. The sample was CD4+ or CD8+ T cells sorted from blood, taken in a trial of the OX40 agonist ivuxolimab.

The CDR3 nucleotides are TGTGCCAGCAGTGAAGAACACCGACAGTTATCAACTGGGGCCAACGTCCTGACTTTC. Its translation is CASSEEHRQLSTGANVLTF. The rearrangement joins TRBV6-1 to TRBJ2-6; perhaps TRBD1 as D (5 bases). This CDR3 comprises 19 residues. Looked up from germline, CDR1 is MNHNS and CDR2 is SASEGT. V was trimmed by 1 base and J by 2 bases, leaving 18 bases between them.